This TCR beta chain appears in the sequencing data of a study of chemoradiotherapy in HPV16-positive cancers. Trimming removed 0 bases at V and 6 bases at J, with 21 bases between. The CDR3 runs to 18 residues. CDR1 is MRHNA and CDR2 is SNTAGT in the germline V gene. Some clones are missing from TCRdb's copy, which holds only in-frame ones; the method was immunoSEQ multiplex PCR. In the table there are about 32,000 clones, around 88% of which are singletons. The clonotype originates from a human donor with HPV-associated anogenital cancer. This chain connects TRBV6-4 to TRBJ2-1; D may be TRBD2 (6 bases). The sequences come from blood, collected from a patient who underwent chemoradiotherapy. CDR3 bases: TGTGCCAGCAGTGACTCCCCCTTTATCTCGGGAGCGAGCAATGAGCAGTTCTTC. Translated, it gives CASSDSPFISGASNEQFF.